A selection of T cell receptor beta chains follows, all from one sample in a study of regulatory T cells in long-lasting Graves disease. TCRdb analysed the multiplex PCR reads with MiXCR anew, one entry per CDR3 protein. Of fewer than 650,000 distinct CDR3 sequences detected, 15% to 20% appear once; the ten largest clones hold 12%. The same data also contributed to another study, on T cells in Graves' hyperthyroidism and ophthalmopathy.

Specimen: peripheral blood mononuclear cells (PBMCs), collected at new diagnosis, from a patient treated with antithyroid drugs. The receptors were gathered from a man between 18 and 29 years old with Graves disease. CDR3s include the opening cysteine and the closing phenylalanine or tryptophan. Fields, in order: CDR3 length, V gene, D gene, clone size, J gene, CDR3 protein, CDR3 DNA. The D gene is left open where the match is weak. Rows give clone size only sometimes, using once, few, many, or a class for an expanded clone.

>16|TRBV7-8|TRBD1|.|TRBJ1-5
CASSSSGQTRNQPQHF
TGTGCCAGCAGCTCCTCGGGACAGACCCGCAATCAGCCCCAGCATTTT
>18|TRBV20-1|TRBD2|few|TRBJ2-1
CSARDQGLAGGQWNEQFF
TGCAGTGCTAGAGACCAAGGACTAGCGGGAGGGCAGTGGAATGAGCAGTTCTTC
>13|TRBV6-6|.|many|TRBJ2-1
CASSYSSSASRFF
TGTGCCAGCAGTTACTCGTCCTCGGCGTCCCGGTTCTTC
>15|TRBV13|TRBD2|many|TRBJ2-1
CASTSGGSSYNEQFF
TGTGCCAGCACCTCCGGGGGGAGCTCCTACAATGAGCAGTTCTTC
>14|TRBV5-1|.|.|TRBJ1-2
CASSLFPGLYGHTF
TGCGCCAGCAGCTTGTTTCCGGGTCTATATGGCCACACCTTC
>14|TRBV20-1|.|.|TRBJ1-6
CSASRPDRASPLHF
TGCAGTGCTAGTCGACCCGATAGGGCTTCACCCCTCCACTTT
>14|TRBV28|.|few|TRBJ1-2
CASSLDSLNYGYTF
TGTGCCAGCAGTTTGGACAGCCTAAACTATGGCTACACCTTC
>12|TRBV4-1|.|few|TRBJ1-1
CASSQVAREAFF
TGCGCCAGCAGCCAAGTGGCCAGGGAAGCTTTCTTT
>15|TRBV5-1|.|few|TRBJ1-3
CASSLQGTRGNTIYF
TGCGCCAGCAGCTTGCAAGGGACTCGTGGAAACACCATATATTTT
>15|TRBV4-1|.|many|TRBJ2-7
CASSPTAAASYEQYF
TGCGCCAGCAGCCCTACAGCCGCCGCGTCCTACGAGCAGTACTTC
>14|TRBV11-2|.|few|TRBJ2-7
CASSLDTDPYEQYF
TGTGCCAGCAGCTTAGATACAGACCCCTACGAGCAGTACTTC
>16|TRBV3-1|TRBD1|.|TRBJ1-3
CASSQHRGPSGNTIYF
TGTGCCAGCAGCCAGCACAGGGGACCCTCTGGAAACACCATATATTTT
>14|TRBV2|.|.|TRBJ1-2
CASRSGRANYGYTF
TGTGCCAGCAGGAGTGGTCGAGCTAACTATGGCTACACCTTC
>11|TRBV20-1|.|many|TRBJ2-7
CSASTGNEQYF
TGCAGTGCTTCTACAGGGAACGAGCAGTACTTC
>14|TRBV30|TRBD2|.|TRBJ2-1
CAWIKAGSYNEQFF
TGTGCCTGGATCAAAGCGGGGAGCTACAATGAGCAGTTCTTC
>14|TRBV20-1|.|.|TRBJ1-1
CSARVGTLNTEAFF
TGCAGTGCTAGAGTCGGGACCTTGAACACTGAAGCTTTCTTT
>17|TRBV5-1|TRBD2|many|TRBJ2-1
CASSFELAGGPHNEQFF
TGCGCCAGCAGCTTTGAATTAGCGGGAGGGCCCCACAATGAGCAGTTCTTC
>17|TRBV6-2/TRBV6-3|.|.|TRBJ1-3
CASSYSRSTESGNTIYF
TGTGCCAGCAGTTACTCGAGGAGCACTGAATCTGGAAACACCATATATTTT
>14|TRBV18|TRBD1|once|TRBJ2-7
CASSPPGTDYEQYF
TGTGCCAGCTCACCGCCTGGGACAGACTACGAGCAGTACTTC
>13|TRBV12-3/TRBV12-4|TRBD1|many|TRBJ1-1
CASSLVDRAEAFF
TGTGCCAGCAGTTTAGTGGACAGGGCTGAAGCTTTCTTT
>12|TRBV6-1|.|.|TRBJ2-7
CASNETPYEQYF
TGTGCCAGCAACGAGACCCCCTACGAGCAGTACTTC
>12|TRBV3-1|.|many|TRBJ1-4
CASSQGDEKLFF
TGTGCCAGCAGCCAAGGCGACGAAAAACTGTTTTTT
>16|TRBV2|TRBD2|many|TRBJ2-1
CASRPTFLAGVTEQFF
TGTGCCAGCAGGCCGACATTCCTAGCGGGAGTCACTGAGCAGTTCTTC
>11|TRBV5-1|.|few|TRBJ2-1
CASASQGEQFF
TGCGCCAGCGCCTCCCAGGGTGAGCAGTTCTTC
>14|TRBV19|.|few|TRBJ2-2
CASSNDGNTGELFF
TGTGCCAGTAGTAACGACGGTAACACCGGGGAGCTGTTTTTT
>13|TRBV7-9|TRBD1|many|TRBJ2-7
CASSKRTGGEQYF
TGTGCCAGCAGCAAACGGACAGGGGGCGAGCAGTACTTC
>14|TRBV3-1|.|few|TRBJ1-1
CASSQGTARVEAFF
TGTGCCAGCAGCCAAGGGACCGCCCGGGTTGAAGCTTTCTTT
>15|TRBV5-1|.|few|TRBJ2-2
CASSLEPSNTGELFF
TGCGCCAGCAGCCTAGAACCCTCGAACACCGGGGAGCTGTTTTTT
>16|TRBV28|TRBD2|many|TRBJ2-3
CASSWDSGRVADTQYF
TGTGCCAGCAGTTGGGATAGCGGGAGAGTGGCAGATACGCAGTATTTT
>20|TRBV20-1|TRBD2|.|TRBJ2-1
CSARGPRTSGRLSSYNEQFF
TGCAGTGCTAGGGGACCGAGGACTAGCGGGAGGTTGAGCTCCTACAATGAGCAGTTCTTC
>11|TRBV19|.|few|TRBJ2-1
CASSRESEQFF
TGTGCCAGTAGTCGGGAGTCTGAGCAGTTCTTC
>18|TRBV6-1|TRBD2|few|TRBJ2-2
CASSPPGLAGVSSGELFF
TGTGCCAGCAGCCCTCCGGGACTAGCGGGAGTCTCTAGCGGGGAGCTGTTTTTT
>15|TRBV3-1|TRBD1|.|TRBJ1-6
CASSHRQGAQSPLHF
TGTGCCAGCAGCCACCGACAGGGGGCTCAGTCACCCCTCCACTTT
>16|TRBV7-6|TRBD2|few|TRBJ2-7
CASSPLLAGGSYEQYF
TGTGCCAGCAGCCCCCTACTAGCGGGAGGTTCCTACGAGCAGTACTTC
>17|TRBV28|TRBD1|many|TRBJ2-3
CASSLPTDRGQGDTQYF
TGTGCCAGCAGTTTACCGACGGACAGGGGGCAGGGAGATACGCAGTATTTT
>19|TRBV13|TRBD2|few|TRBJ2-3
CASSPAAGGETSPQDTQYF
TGTGCCAGCAGCCCCGCGGCGGGGGGCGAAACTTCACCACAAGATACGCAGTATTTT
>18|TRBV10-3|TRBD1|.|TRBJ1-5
CAISELTGTGAKDQPQHF
TGTGCCATCAGTGAACTTACCGGGACAGGGGCAAAGGATCAGCCCCAGCATTTT
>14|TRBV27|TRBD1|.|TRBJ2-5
CASSPWDSHPTQYF
TGTGCCAGCAGTCCCTGGGACAGCCATCCGACCCAGTACTTC
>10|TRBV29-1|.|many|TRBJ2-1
CSVEAGEQFF
TGCAGCGTTGAGGCTGGTGAGCAGTTCTTC
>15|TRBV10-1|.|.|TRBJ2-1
CASIGGIAAYNEQFF
TGCGCCAGCATCGGTGGGATAGCGGCCTACAATGAGCAGTTCTTC